The 27 T cell receptor beta chains below were found in one sample sequenced in a study of early T cells in non-severe SARS-CoV-2 infection. TCRdb redid the calling of the 5' RACE reads with MiXCR, one entry per CDR3 protein. The sample includes some 25,000 distinct CDR3 sequences, about 4% of them seen just once. The specimen sequenced was whole blood. Source of these receptors: an adult who was a healthcare worker with PCR-confirmed SARS-CoV-2 infection or an uninfected control (not recorded which).

This clonotype was detected many times. The rearrangement links TRBV6-5 to TRBJ2-1; no clear D. The germline V and J ends were trimmed by 0 bases and 5 bases, with 14 bases remaining between them. There are 16 residues in the CDR3. In germline, CDR1 is MNHEY, CDR2 SVGAGI. The CDR3 sequence: CASSYSSAGANNEQFF. The CDR3 bases are TGTGCCAGCAGTTACTCGTCGGCAGGTGCCAACAATGAGCAGTTCTTC.

This clonotype was found many times. The chain recombines TRBV20-1 with TRBJ2-7; 10 bases fit TRBD1. V dropped 6 bases and J dropped 2; count of bases not matched to a gene: 7. There are 14 residues in the CDR3. Germline V CDR1 and CDR2: DFQATT, SNEGSKA (reference sequence). As DNA, the CDR3 is TGCAGTGCGGAGGACAGGGGGAAAACCTACGAGCAGTACTTC. As protein: CSAEDRGKTYEQYF.

This clonotype was seen at least ten times. The chain employs TRBV14 and TRBJ1-1; no reliable D call. Trimming stripped 4 bases from V and 6 bases from J, with 18 bases between. CDR3 length equals 15 residues. Germline CDR1 and CDR2: SGHDN and FVKESK. CDR3 coding DNA: TGTGCCAGCAGCCCCCGCCTAGATTTTAGGGCTGAAGCTTTCTTT. Translation gives CASSPRLDFRAEAFF.

This clonotype was seen many times. The J gene is TRBJ2-1, the V gene TRBV28; 9 nucleotides line up with TRBD2. V gave up 1 base and J gave up 8 bases; unmatched junction bases: 3. The CDR3 loop spans 14 amino acids. Germline V gene lookup returns CDR1 MDHEN and CDR2 SYDVKM. This CDR3 reads CASSLLAGVYEQFF. The CDR3 region has the DNA TGTGCCAGCAGTTTATTAGCGGGAGTCTATGAGCAGTTCTTC.

This clonotype came up many times. The chain uses TRBV27 and TRBJ2-5; D perhaps matches TRBD2 (6 bases). The V gene lost 6 bases and the J gene lost 5 bases, with 16 bases spanning the gap. The germline gives CDR1 MNHEY, CDR2 SMNVEV (reference sequence). The CDR3 contains 14 residues. The CDR3 DNA reads as TGTGCCAGCAGCGCCCACGGGGCGGGGGAGACCCAGTACTTC. This encodes CASSAHGAGETQYF.

The V call is TRBV6-2 or TRBV6-3, the J call TRBJ2-7; weak D call: TRBD2 (6 bases). CDR3 size: 14 residues. Germline V gene data show CDR1 as MNHEY and CDR2 as SVGEGT. Trimming stripped 8 bases from V and 2 bases from J, with 16 bases between. Here the CDR3 DNA reads TGTGCCAGCCAAAGCGGAGGAGGGCCCTACGAGCAGTACTTC. Its protein is CASQSGGGPYEQYF.

In this sample, this clonotype turned up many times. This chain joins TRBV12-3 or TRBV12-4 and TRBJ1-2; no clear D gene. The CDR3 has 13 amino acids. The V and J ends lost 3 bases and 6 bases respectively, with 11 bases between them. The CDR3 nucleotides read TGTGCCAGCAGTTTGGGGTTGGGTGATGGCTACACCTTC. Its translation is CASSLGLGDGYTF.

This clonotype was observed many times. The chain employs TRBV5-5 and TRBJ2-1, with 8 nucleotides matching TRBD2. This CDR3 spans 15 amino acids. V shed 7 bases, J shed 6 bases, and the junction held 12 bases outside the gene matches. Germline V gene sequence: CDR1 SGHKS, CDR2 YYEKEE (reference sequence). Written as DNA, the CDR3 is TGTGCCAGCGATCGGGAGGGCCCTCTTTCCAATGAGCAGTTCTTC. As protein: CASDREGPLSNEQFF.

This clonotype showed up just a few times. V usage is TRBV10-1 and J usage is TRBJ2-7; 11 bases line up with TRBD2. Germline V gene data show CDR1 as WNHNN and CDR2 as SYGVQD (reference sequence). The CDR3 runs to 15 residues. J was trimmed by 3 bases and V by 3 bases; bases with no gene match: 4. For the CDR3, the DNA is TGCGCCAGCAGTGATGGGACTAGCGGCCACTACGAGCAGTACTTC. Translating gives CASSDGTSGHYEQYF.

This clonotype was seen a few times. The J gene is TRBJ2-1, the V gene TRBV29-1; D unclear. Germline lookup yields CDR1 SQVTM and CDR2 ANQGSEA. Trimming removed 5 bases from V and 0 bases from J, with 14 bases in between. This CDR3 is 15 amino acids long. CDR3 sequence reads: CSVKLLGLSYNEQFF. Written as DNA, the CDR3 is TGCAGCGTTAAGCTCTTGGGTCTCTCCTACAATGAGCAGTTCTTC.

The V and J genes are TRBV12-3 or TRBV12-4 and TRBJ1-1; the match to TRBD1 covers 7 bases. The V segment lost 4 bases and the J segment 5 bases; nucleotides outside the gene matches: 7. The CDR3 sequence is 14 residues long. This chain's CDR3 is CASSSRQGGTEAFF. The CDR3 coding sequence is TGTGCCAGCAGTTCCCGACAGGGAGGAACTGAAGCTTTCTTT.

This clonotype was counted ten times or more. The CDR3 spells CARRAADKNIQYF. CDR3 nucleotides: TGTGCCAGACGCGCGGCAGATAAAAACATTCAGTACTTC. V is TRBV27 and J is TRBJ2-4; no clear D gene. This CDR3 has 13 amino acids. Germline loops: CDR1 MNHEY, CDR2 SMNVEV (reference sequence). V dropped 9 bases and J dropped 4 bases, with 13 bases sitting between them.

This clonotype was picked up a small number of times. V is TRBV12-3 or TRBV12-4 and J is TRBJ2-2, with D possibly being TRBD1 or TRBD2 (5 bases each). V was clipped by 1 base and J by 5 bases, with 11 bases between them. This CDR3 comprises 15 residues. This chain's CDR3 is CASSLEGTSTGELFF. Here the CDR3 DNA reads TGTGCCAGCAGTTTAGAAGGGACCTCAACCGGGGAGCTGTTTTTT.

V gene TRBV20-1 combines with J gene TRBJ2-7; 10 nucleotides align to TRBD2. This CDR3 contains 14 residues. The V gene end was trimmed by 6 bases and the J gene end by 3 bases; junction bases not matched to a gene: 8. The germline V gene has CDR1 DFQATT and CDR2 SNEGSKA (reference sequence). In DNA form, the CDR3 reads TGCAGTGCCGAAAGGACTAGCGGCATCTACGAGCAGTACTTC. Translating it yields CSAERTSGIYEQYF.

The CDR3 spells CASSYGPYNEQFF. The CDR3 DNA sequence: TGTGCCAGCAGTTACGGCCCCTACAATGAGCAGTTCTTC. The chain uses TRBV6-2 or TRBV6-3 and TRBJ2-1; D is undetermined. Germline CDR1 MNHEY, CDR2 SVGEGT. V gave up 2 bases and J gave up 2 bases, with 4 bases separating them. The CDR3 covers 13 residues.

Many counts were recorded for this clonotype. The V and J genes are TRBV18 and TRBJ2-3; 9 nucleotides line up with TRBD2. CDR1 and CDR2 (germline): KGHSH, LQKENI. The V and J ends lost 3 bases and 2 bases, in that order; junction bases with no gene match: 6. The CDR3 length is 16 residues. Written as DNA, the CDR3 is TGTGCCAGCTCACCCGATCTAGCGGGATTCACAGATACGCAGTATTTT. This codes for CASSPDLAGFTDTQYF.

This clonotype was found many times. The V and J genes are TRBV29-1 and TRBJ2-1, with TRBD2 identical over 10 bases. J lost 3 bases, V lost 7 bases, and 9 bases had no gene match. This CDR3 has 15 amino acids. The germline CDR1 and CDR2 sequences are SQVTM and ANQGSEA. The CDR3 is CSAALSGRDYNEQFF. The CDR3, as DNA: TGCAGCGCAGCGCTAAGCGGGAGGGACTACAATGAGCAGTTCTTC.

The genes are TRBV2 and TRBJ1-2, with D maybe TRBD1 (5 bases). Trimming pared 8 bases from V and 3 bases from J, leaving 16 bases between. CDR3 length: 14 residues. The germline V gene encodes CDR1 SNHLY and CDR2 FYNNEI. The CDR3 region is CASGRRVRDYGYTF. CDR3 DNA sequence: TGTGCCAGCGGACGCAGGGTGAGGGACTATGGCTACACCTTC.

The J gene is TRBJ1-2, the V gene TRBV11-2, with a tentative D call TRBD1 (6 bases). The length of the CDR3 is 14 residues. V was shortened by 3 bases and J by 4 bases, with 12 bases between the two germline ends. The germline gives CDR1 SGHAT, CDR2 FQNNGV. The CDR3 nucleotides are TGTGCCAGCAGCTTGCCGGGGGCCCGCTATGGCTACACCTTC. Translating gives CASSLPGARYGYTF.

The chain links TRBV19 to TRBJ2-5; 7 bases are shared with TRBD1. The CDR3 sequence is 15 residues long. The V and J ends lost 4 bases and 4 bases, in that order; junction bases with no gene match: 9. Germline CDR1 LNHDA, CDR2 SQIVND (reference sequence). CDR3 residues: CASSKGTASSETQYF. CDR3 DNA: TGTGCCAGTAGTAAGGGGACAGCTTCGTCAGAGACCCAGTACTTC.

In this sample, this clonotype turned up many times. The chain links TRBV4-1 to TRBJ1-6, with a tentative D call TRBD1 (6 bases). This CDR3 contains 15 residues. Germline-derived CDR1 and CDR2 are MGHRA and YSYEKL. Deletions cut 1 base from V and 9 bases from J, with 13 bases between. CDR3 loop: CASSQVGARGSPLHF. The CDR3 DNA is TGCGCCAGCAGCCAAGTGGGGGCTCGGGGTTCACCCCTCCACTTT.

The CDR3 sequence: CASSPPVEGQQFF. The DNA for the CDR3 is TGCGCCAGCAGCCCCCCGGTGGAGGGGCAACAGTTCTTC. The chain combines TRBV5-1 with TRBJ2-1, with a weak D call TRBD2 (6 bases). Trimming removed 4 bases at V and 13 bases at J, with 18 bases between. CDR1 SGHRS and CDR2 YFSETQ come from the germline V gene. The CDR3 is made up of 13 amino acids. Full variable domain (outside the CDR3, taken from reference TRBV5-1 and TRBJ2-1): KAGVTQTPRYLIKTRGQQVTLSCSPISGHRSVSWYQQTPGQGLQFLFEYFSETQRNKGNFPGRFSGRQFSNSRSEMNVSTLELGDSALYLCASSPPVEGQQFFGPGTRLTVL.

This clonotype occurred many times. This chain uses TRBV7-9 with TRBJ2-3; D call uncertain. This CDR3 contains 15 residues. With 4 bases removed from V and 0 bases from J, the gap between germline ends came to 11 bases. Germline lookup yields CDR1 SEHNR and CDR2 FQNEAQ (reference sequence). The CDR3 DNA reads as TGTGCCAGCAGCTCCGCGTCCCCAAGCACAGATACGCAGTATTTT. As protein: CASSSASPSTDTQYF.

A remark on this clonotype: A clone one base away is much larger, so this may be a read error. The chain employs TRBV19 and TRBJ2-3; 8 nucleotides agree with TRBD1. CDR3 length: 14 amino acids. Germline V gives CDR1 LNHDA, CDR2 SQIVND (reference sequence). V lost 6 bases, J lost 3 bases, and 5 bases stayed unmatched. As DNA, the CDR3 is TGTGCCAGTAGGGCAGGGGGCGGGACAGATACGCAGTATTTT. Its translation is CASRAGGGTDTQYF.

Many counts were recorded for this clonotype. The chain joins TRBV19 to TRBJ2-3; perhaps TRBD2 as D (7 bases). Per the germline V gene, CDR1 is LNHDA and CDR2 is SQIVND (reference sequence). Between the trimmed V and J ends, which lost 6 bases and 3 bases, there was a span of 25 bases. This CDR3 comprises 18 residues. CDR3 in DNA: TGTGCCAGTAGGGGGGGGCTCGTCGCGACTAAAGAGACAGATACGCAGTATTTT. This codes for CASRGGLVATKETDTQYF.

This clonotype was detected many times. The V and J genes are TRBV28 and TRBJ2-3; 7 bases align to TRBD1. Germline trimming cut 6 bases from V and 6 bases from J; bases unmatched to any gene: 15. The CDR3 loop spans 16 amino acids. The germline V gene has CDR1 MDHEN and CDR2 SYDVKM. The CDR3 loop is CASSPVDGQQGDTQYF. CDR3 sequence (DNA): TGTGCCAGCAGCCCAGTGGACGGGCAACAGGGGGATACGCAGTATTTT.

At least ten counts were recorded for this clonotype. The V gene is TRBV5-3, the J gene TRBJ1-5; D is unclear. TRBV5-3 qualifies as an ORF whose function is uncertain. This CDR3 has 18 residues. The ends were cut back, 4 bases at V and 0 bases at J, with 20 bases in the middle. CDR3 amino acids: CARSPQRSRRFSNQPQHF. CDR3 nucleotide sequence: TGTGCCAGAAGCCCTCAGCGATCAAGACGGTTTAGCAATCAGCCCCAGCATTTT.